The 24 T cell receptor beta chains below come from one sample, sequenced in a study of OX40 agonist ivuxolimab in advanced cancers. Data came from immunoSEQ multiplex PCR; TCRdb stores just in-frame clones and leaves some out. The sample has over 35,000 clones; 89% are singletons. This material consisted of CD4+ or CD8+ T cells sorted from blood, taken in a trial of the OX40 agonist ivuxolimab. The receptors stem from an adult with an advanced solid tumor such as melanoma, head and neck, liver or kidney cancer.

This clone was detected once. The chain uses TRBV6-6 and TRBJ1-1; D gene unclear. Trimming removed 2 bases from V and 3 bases from J, with 7 bases in between. This CDR3 is 13 amino acids long. Germline CDR1 reads MNHNY; CDR2 reads SVGAGI (reference sequence). The DNA of the CDR3 is TGTGCCAGCAGTTACGGTGGGCACACTGAAGCTTTCTTT. It translates to CASSYGGHTEAFF.

V is TRBV4-3 and J is TRBJ1-5; D is uncertain. Germline CDR1 reads LGHNA; CDR2 reads YSLEER. The CDR3 spans 16 residues. V was trimmed by 0 bases and J by 3 bases, leaving 12 bases between them. The CDR3 region has the DNA TGCGCCAGCAGCCAAGATTCCGTAGGTTACAATCAGCCCCAGCATTTT. This codes for CASSQDSVGYNQPQHF.

By its share, this clone is medium-sized. The chain combines TRBV7-3 with TRBJ2-5; 7 nucleotides line up with TRBD1. J gave up 1 base and V 1 base, and 3 bases lay outside the gene matches. This CDR3 is built from 15 residues. The germline CDR1 and CDR2 sequences are SGHTA and FQGTGA. The CDR3 DNA sequence: TGTGCCAGCAGCTTAAACCCAGGGGGCCAAGAGACCCAGTACTTC. Its translation: CASSLNPGGQETQYF.

The chain recombines TRBV5-1 with TRBJ1-1; TRBD1 is a possible D gene (5 bases). CDR1 and CDR2 (germline): SGHRS, YFSETQ. CDR3 length: 14 residues. Trimming cost V 4 bases and J 5 bases, with 15 bases left between them. Here the CDR3 reads CASSTGEGRTEAFF. As DNA, the CDR3 is TGCGCCAGCAGCACCGGCGAGGGGCGGACTGAAGCTTTCTTT.

In this sample, this clone turned up a few times. The chain combines TRBV7-9 with TRBJ2-2; D gene unclear. Trimming pared 8 bases from V and 6 bases from J, leaving 7 bases between. This CDR3 has 11 amino acids. Germline CDR1 reads SEHNR; CDR2 reads FQNEAQ (reference sequence). The CDR3 DNA follows: TGTGCCAGCGTACCCGCCGGGGAGCTGTTTTTT. It encodes CASVPAGELFF.

J is TRBJ1-1 and V is TRBV27, with D tentatively TRBD1 (6 bases). CDR1 is MNHEY, CDR2 SMNVEV, per germline (reference sequence). CDR3 length: 14 amino acids. V lost 6 bases to trimming and J lost 4 bases, with 15 bases between them. CDR3 residues: CASSPTGLSTEAFF. The CDR3 nucleotides are TGTGCCAGCAGCCCTACAGGGTTGAGCACTGAAGCTTTCTTT.

This clone appeared once. The chain recombines TRBV30 with TRBJ2-7; 7 bases line up with TRBD1. The germline V gene encodes CDR1 GTSNPN and CDR2 SVGIG (reference sequence). V was pared by 8 bases and J by 2 bases, with 18 bases of the junction left unmatched. The CDR3 extends over 16 amino acids. The chain's CDR3 is CAALRDSKRGPYEQYF. The CDR3 DNA reads as TGTGCCGCACTCCGGGACAGTAAGAGGGGCCCCTACGAGCAGTACTTC.

This sequence joins TRBV6-4 and TRBJ2-1; unclear D gene. The V gene's germline CDR1 is MRHNA and CDR2 SNTAGT. This CDR3 is built from 15 residues. Trimming left V 4 bases short and J 6 bases short, with 16 bases between. CDR3 residues: CASSGRGSAPNEQFF. CDR3 coding DNA: TGTGCCAGCAGTGGCCGCGGATCAGCCCCCAATGAGCAGTTCTTC.

The rearrangement uses TRBV7-9 and TRBJ1-2; D call uncertain. The CDR3 is 16 amino acids. Germline CDR1 reads SEHNR; CDR2 reads FQNEAQ (reference sequence). The ends were cut back, 5 bases at V and 0 bases at J, with 16 bases in the middle. This chain's CDR3 is CASSHHREGSNYGYTF. CDR3 in DNA: TGTGCCAGCAGCCATCACCGGGAGGGCTCTAACTATGGCTACACCTTC.

Remarks on this clone: The sample contains more than one DNA sequence encoding this CDR3. The chain employs TRBV30 and TRBJ2-7; D uncertain. Deletions cut 3 bases from V and 0 bases from J, with 3 bases between. The CDR3 loop spans 11 amino acids. Germline CDR1 reads GTSNPN; CDR2 reads SVGIG (reference sequence). CDR3 nucleotides: TGTGCCTGGAGCGTCTCCTACGAGCAGTACTTC. Amino acid sequence: CAWSVSYEQYF.

Concerning this clone itself: At one end the junction does not follow the germline gene, possibly because of a read error. The sample has other DNA sequences that encode this CDR3 too. The rearrangement joins TRBV19 to TRBJ1-6; TRBD1 is a possible D gene (6 bases). There are 15 residues in the CDR3. Germline V gene sequence: CDR1 LNHDA, CDR2 SQIVND (reference sequence). CDR3 sequence (DNA): TGTGCCAGTAGTACGGACAGCTCCTATAATTCACCCCTCCATTTT. This codes for CASSTDSSYNSPLHF.

This chain connects TRBV7-9 to TRBJ2-7, with D possibly matching TRBD2 (6 bases). This CDR3 contains 15 residues. Trimming took 1 base from V and 5 from J, leaving 15 bases between them. Germline V CDR1 and CDR2: SEHNR, FQNEAQ (reference sequence). The CDR3 sequence is CASSLVGGVGNEQYF. CDR3 in DNA: TGTGCCAGCAGCTTAGTTGGCGGGGTCGGAAACGAGCAGTACTTC.

The genes are TRBV5-5 and TRBJ2-7; maybe TRBD1 (5 bases). The CDR3 length is 14 residues. V lost 0 bases to trimming and J lost 9 bases, with 16 bases between them. CDR1 is SGHKS, CDR2 YYEKEE, per germline (reference sequence). The CDR3 is CASSLGQSLMLQYF. As DNA, the CDR3 is TGTGCCAGCAGCTTGGGACAGTCTTTAATGCTGCAGTACTTC.

For the CDR3, the DNA is TGTGCCAGCAGCTTAGATCGGTCAGGGGGGGACACTGAAGCTTTCTTT. Its protein product is CASSLDRSGGDTEAFF. The chain combines TRBV7-6 with TRBJ1-1; 7 nucleotides align to TRBD1. The CDR3 covers 16 residues. Per the germline V gene, CDR1 is SGHVS and CDR2 is FNYEAQ. Losses at the gene ends were 1 base for V and 3 bases for J; bases not matched to a gene: 8. Complete variable domain (other parts from reference TRBV7-6 and TRBJ1-1): GAGVSQSPRYKVTKRGQDVALRCDPISGHVSLYWYRQALGQGPEFLTYFNYEAQQDKSGLPNDRFSAERPEGSISTLTIQRTEQRDSAMYRCASSLDRSGGDTEAFFGQGTRLTVV.

Here the CDR3 reads CATELGLLYF. The CDR3 bases are TGTGCCACCGAGCTCGGACTTCTATATTTT. This chain joins TRBV28 and TRBJ1-3; no clear D. The CDR3 length is 10 residues. Trimming left V 10 bases short and J 14 bases short, with 15 bases between. CDR1 is MDHEN and CDR2 is SYDVKM in the germline V gene.

The J gene is TRBJ2-3, the V gene TRBV4-2, with D possibly TRBD2 on 5 matching bases. This CDR3 has 15 amino acids. From germline, CDR1 is LGHNA and CDR2 YNFKEQ. Trimming removed 0 bases at V and 2 bases at J, with 9 bases between. In DNA, the CDR3 is TGTGCCAGCAGCCAAGATATCGGACTCACAGATACGCAGTATTTT. Amino acid sequence: CASSQDIGLTDTQYF.

The chain links TRBV7-9 to TRBJ1-2; maybe TRBD1 (5 bases). V lost 5 bases, J lost 6 bases, and 16 bases lay in between. The CDR3 consists of 14 residues. The V gene's germline CDR1 is SEHNR and CDR2 FQNEAQ (reference sequence). The CDR3 coding sequence is TGTGCCAGCAGCCACGCCGGGGGGTTTGATGGCTACACCTTC. It is translated as CASSHAGGFDGYTF.

The chain carries TRBV7-3 and TRBJ2-1, with TRBD2 matching 8 bases. V dropped 8 bases and J dropped 7; count of bases not matched to a gene: 13. The CDR3 has 15 amino acids. Germline V gives CDR1 SGHTA, CDR2 FQGTGA. The CDR3 DNA reads as TGTGCCAGCCCTGGGCCGGGACTAGTAGGTAATGAGCAGTTCTTC. Translating gives CASPGPGLVGNEQFF.

Written as DNA, the CDR3 is TGTGCCAGCAGCGCCCATGGGGCGGATGGCTACACCTTC. Translation: CASSAHGADGYTF. The chain is built from TRBV7-8 and TRBJ1-2; TRBD1 is a possible D gene (5 bases). V was cut by 5 bases and J by 6 bases, with 13 bases left in between. Germline loops: CDR1 SGHVS, CDR2 FQNEAQ. This CDR3 comprises 13 residues.

The rearrangement joins TRBV4-3 to TRBJ1-2; unclear D gene. The CDR3 has 17 amino acids. Per germline, CDR1 LGHNA and CDR2 YSLEER. Trimming left V 0 bases short and J 6 bases short, with 20 bases between. The CDR3 here is CASSQDTLRGFMDGYTF. In nucleotides, the CDR3 is TGCGCCAGCAGCCAAGATACTCTGAGAGGGTTTATGGATGGCTACACCTTC.

The rearrangement joins TRBV4-3 to TRBJ2-1, with no clear D. V shed 3 bases and J shed 6 bases, with 12 bases lying between them. The germline CDR1 and CDR2 sequences are LGHNA and YSLEER. The CDR3 is made up of 14 amino acids. CDR3 in DNA: TGCGCCAGCAGCCATTCTAGGGCGCGCAATGAGCAGTTCTTC. Translated, it gives CASSHSRARNEQFF.

The chain is built from TRBV18 and TRBJ2-7; D is undetermined. Deletions cut 0 bases from V and 3 bases from J, with 9 bases between. The CDR3 runs to 14 residues. CDR1 is KGHSH, CDR2 LQKENI, per germline. The CDR3 is CASSPPWSYYEQYF. The CDR3 bases are TGTGCCAGCTCACCACCATGGTCCTACTACGAGCAGTACTTC.

The chain has TRBV6-5 and TRBJ2-7, with 7 positions matching TRBD1. The CDR3 totals 15 residues. Germline CDR1 reads MNHEY; CDR2 reads SVGAGI. V lost 2 bases to trimming and J lost 2 bases; unmatched junction nucleotides: 6. Here the CDR3 reads CASSYRGQGPYEQYF. The CDR3 nucleotides read TGTGCCAGCAGTTACAGGGGGCAGGGCCCCTACGAGCAGTACTTC.

The chain couples TRBV4-3 to TRBJ2-1, with TRBD2 matching 8 bases. CDR3 length equals 15 residues. CDR1 is LGHNA, CDR2 YSLEER, per germline. J was trimmed by 3 bases and V by 4 bases; bases with no gene match: 5. For the CDR3, the DNA is TGCGCCAGCAGCCCCTCGGGAGGGAACTACAATGAGCAGTTCTTC. Its protein product is CASSPSGGNYNEQFF.